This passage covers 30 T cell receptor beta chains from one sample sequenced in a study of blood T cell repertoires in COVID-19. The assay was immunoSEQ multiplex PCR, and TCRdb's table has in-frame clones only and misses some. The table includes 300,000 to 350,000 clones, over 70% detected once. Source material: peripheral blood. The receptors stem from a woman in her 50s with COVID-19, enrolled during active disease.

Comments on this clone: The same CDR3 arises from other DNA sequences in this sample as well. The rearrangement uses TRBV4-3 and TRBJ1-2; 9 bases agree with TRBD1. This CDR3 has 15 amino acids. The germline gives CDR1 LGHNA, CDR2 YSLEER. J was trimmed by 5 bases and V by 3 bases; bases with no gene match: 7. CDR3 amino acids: CASSQRRTGEYGYTF. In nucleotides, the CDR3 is TGCGCCAGCAGCCAGAGGAGGACAGGGGAATATGGCTACACCTTC.

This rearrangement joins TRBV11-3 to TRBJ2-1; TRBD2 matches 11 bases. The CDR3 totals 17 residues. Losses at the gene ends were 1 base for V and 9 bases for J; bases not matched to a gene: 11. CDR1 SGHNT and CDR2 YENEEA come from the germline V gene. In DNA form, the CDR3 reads TGTGCCAGCAGCTTAGTAGTTCTAGCGGGAGGACCAAGTGAGCAGTTCTTC. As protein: CASSLVVLAGGPSEQFF.

The CDR3 DNA follows: TGCGCCAGCAGCCTCGGGCAGGGGGCTTTTGGCTACACCTTC. It is translated as CASSLGQGAFGYTF. This chain uses TRBV5-1 with TRBJ1-2; 8 bases line up with TRBD1. The CDR3 consists of 14 residues. Losses at the gene ends were 4 bases for V and 7 bases for J; bases not matched to a gene: 9. Germline V gene data show CDR1 as SGHRS and CDR2 as YFSETQ.

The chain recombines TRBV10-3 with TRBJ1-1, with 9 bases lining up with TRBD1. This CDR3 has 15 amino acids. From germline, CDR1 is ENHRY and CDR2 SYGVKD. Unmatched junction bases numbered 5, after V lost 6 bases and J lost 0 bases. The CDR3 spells CAISLDRGMNTEAFF. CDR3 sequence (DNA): TGTGCCATCAGCTTGGACAGGGGCATGAACACTGAAGCTTTCTTT.

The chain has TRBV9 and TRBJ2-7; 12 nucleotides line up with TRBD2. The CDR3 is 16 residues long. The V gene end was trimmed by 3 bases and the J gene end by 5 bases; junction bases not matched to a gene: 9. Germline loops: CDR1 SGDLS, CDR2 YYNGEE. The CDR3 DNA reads TGTGCCAGCAGCGGGCAGACTAGCGGGAGTACCAACGAGCAGTACTTC. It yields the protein CASSGQTSGSTNEQYF.

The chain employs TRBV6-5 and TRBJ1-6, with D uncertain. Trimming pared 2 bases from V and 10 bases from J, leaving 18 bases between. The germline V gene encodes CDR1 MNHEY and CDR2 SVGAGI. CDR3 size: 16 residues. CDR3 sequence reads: CASSYSPRESQSPLHF. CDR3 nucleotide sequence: TGTGCCAGCAGTTACAGCCCCCGGGAGTCGCAGTCACCCCTCCACTTT.

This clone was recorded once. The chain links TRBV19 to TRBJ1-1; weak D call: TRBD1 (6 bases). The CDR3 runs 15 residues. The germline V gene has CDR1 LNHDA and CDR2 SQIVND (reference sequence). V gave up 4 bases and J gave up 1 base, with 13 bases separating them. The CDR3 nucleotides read TGTGCCAGTAGTAACCAGGGGAATGGGAACACTGAAGCTTTCTTT. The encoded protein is CASSNQGNGNTEAFF.

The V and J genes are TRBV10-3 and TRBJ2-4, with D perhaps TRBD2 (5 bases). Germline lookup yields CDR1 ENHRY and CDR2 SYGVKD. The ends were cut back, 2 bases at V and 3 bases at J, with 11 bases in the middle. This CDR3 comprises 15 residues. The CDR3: CAISEGSGGKNIQYF. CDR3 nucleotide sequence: TGTGCCATCAGTGAGGGGAGCGGAGGCAAAAACATTCAGTACTTC.

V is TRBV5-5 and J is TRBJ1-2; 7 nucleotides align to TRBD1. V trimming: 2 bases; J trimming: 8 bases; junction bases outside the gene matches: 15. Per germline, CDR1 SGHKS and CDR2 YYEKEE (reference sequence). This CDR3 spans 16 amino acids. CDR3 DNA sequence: TGTGCCAGCAGCTTTGACCCGGGGACAGCAAAGGGAGGCTACACCTTC. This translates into CASSFDPGTAKGGYTF.

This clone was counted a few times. The CDR3 loop reads CASSLGTRGINQPQHF. The CDR3 nucleotides read TGTGCCAGCAGCTTAGGAACCAGGGGAATTAATCAGCCCCAGCATTTT. V is TRBV7-6 and J is TRBJ1-5, with D possibly TRBD1 on 6 matching bases. Germline values: CDR1 SGHVS, CDR2 FNYEAQ. With 1 base removed from V and 4 bases from J, the gap between germline ends came to 14 bases. This CDR3 has 16 residues. Full variable domain (missing parts from reference TRBV7-6 and TRBJ1-5): GAGVSQSPRYKVTKRGQDVALRCDPISGHVSLYWYRQALGQGPEFLTYFNYEAQQDKSGLPNDRFSAERPEGSISTLTIQRTEQRDSAMYRCASSLGTRGINQPQHFGDGTRLSIL.

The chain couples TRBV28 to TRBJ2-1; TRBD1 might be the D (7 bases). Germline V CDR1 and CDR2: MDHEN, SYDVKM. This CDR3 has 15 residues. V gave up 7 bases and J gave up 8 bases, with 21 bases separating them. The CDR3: CASILGGGGVYEQFF. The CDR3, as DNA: TGTGCCAGCATTCTCGGAGGGGGCGGGGTATATGAGCAGTTCTTC.

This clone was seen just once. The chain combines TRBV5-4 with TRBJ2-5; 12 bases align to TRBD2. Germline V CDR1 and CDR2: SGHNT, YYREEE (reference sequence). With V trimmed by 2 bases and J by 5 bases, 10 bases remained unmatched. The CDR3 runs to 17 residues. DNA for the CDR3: TGTGCCAGCAGCTTATCAGGCCGGCTAGCGGGAGGGGAGACCCAGTACTTC. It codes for CASSLSGRLAGGETQYF. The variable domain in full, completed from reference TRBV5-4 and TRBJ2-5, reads ETGVTQSPTHLIKTRGQQVTLRCSSQSGHNTVSWYQQALGQGPQFIFQYYREEENGRGNFPPRFSGLQFPNYSSELNVNALELDDSALYLCASSLSGRLAGGETQYFGPGTRLLVL.

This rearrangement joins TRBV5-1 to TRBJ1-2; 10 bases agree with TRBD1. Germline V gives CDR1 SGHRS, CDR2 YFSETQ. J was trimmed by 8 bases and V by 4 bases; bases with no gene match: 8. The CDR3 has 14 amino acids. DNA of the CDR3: TGCGCCAGCAGCAGCGACAGGGGGCTAGGGGGCTACACCTTC. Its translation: CASSSDRGLGGYTF.

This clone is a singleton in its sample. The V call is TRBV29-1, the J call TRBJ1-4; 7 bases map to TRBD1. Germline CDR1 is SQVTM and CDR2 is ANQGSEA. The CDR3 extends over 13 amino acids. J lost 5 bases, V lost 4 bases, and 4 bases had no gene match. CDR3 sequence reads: CSVAGQTNEKLFF. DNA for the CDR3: TGCAGCGTTGCGGGACAGACGAATGAAAAACTGTTTTTT.

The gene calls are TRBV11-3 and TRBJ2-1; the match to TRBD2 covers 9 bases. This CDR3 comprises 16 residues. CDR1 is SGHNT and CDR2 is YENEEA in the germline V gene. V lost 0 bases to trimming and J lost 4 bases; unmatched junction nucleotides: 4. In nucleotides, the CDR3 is TGTGCCAGCAGCTTAGAGGGTAGCGGGAGTTACAATGAGCAGTTCTTC. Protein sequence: CASSLEGSGSYNEQFF.

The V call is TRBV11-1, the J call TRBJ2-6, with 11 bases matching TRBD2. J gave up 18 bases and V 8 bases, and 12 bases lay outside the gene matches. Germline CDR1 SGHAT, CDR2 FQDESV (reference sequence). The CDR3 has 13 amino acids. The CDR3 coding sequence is TGTGCCAGCGCGGGACTAGCGGAAGGGGATGGGACTTTC. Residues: CASAGLAEGDGTF.

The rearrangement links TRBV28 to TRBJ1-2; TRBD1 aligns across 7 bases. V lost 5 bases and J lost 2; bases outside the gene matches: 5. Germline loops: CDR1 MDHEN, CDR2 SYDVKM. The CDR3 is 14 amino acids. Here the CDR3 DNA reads TGTGCCAGCAGTCCCACCAGGGGGAACTATGGCTACACCTTC. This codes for CASSPTRGNYGYTF.

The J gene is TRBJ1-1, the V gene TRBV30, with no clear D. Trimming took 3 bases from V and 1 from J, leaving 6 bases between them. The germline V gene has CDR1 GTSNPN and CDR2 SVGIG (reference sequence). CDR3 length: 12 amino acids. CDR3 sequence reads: CAWREKNTEAFF. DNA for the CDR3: TGTGCCTGGAGGGAGAAGAACACTGAAGCTTTCTTT.

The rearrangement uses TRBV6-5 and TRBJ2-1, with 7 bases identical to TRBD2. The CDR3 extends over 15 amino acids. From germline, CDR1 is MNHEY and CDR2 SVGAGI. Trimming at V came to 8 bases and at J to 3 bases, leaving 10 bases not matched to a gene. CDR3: CASGARGRVYNEQFF. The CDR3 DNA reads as TGTGCCAGCGGGGCCCGGGGGAGGGTCTACAATGAGCAGTTCTTC.

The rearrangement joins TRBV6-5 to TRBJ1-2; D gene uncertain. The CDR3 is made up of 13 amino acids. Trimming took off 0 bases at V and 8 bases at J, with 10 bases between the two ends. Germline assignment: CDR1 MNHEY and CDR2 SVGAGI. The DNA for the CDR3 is TGTGCCAGCAGTTACTCGAGGGCTACGGGCTACACCTTC. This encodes CASSYSRATGYTF.

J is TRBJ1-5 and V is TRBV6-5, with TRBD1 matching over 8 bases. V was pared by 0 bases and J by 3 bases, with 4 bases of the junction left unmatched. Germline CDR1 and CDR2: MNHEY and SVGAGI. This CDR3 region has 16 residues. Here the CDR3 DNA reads TGTGCCAGCAGTTACTCAGCCAGGGGGCACAATCAGCCCCAGCATTTT. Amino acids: CASSYSARGHNQPQHF.

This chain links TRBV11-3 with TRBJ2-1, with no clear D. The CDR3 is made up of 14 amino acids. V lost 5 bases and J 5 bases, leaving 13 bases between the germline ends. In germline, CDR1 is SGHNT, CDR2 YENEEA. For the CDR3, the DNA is TGTGCCAGCAGCACTCGCCTGAGCAACAATGAGCAGTTCTTC. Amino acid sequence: CASSTRLSNNEQFF.

The DNA of the CDR3 is TGCAGCGTTGATACGGGACAGGGTTACTATGGCTACACCTTC. Translating gives CSVDTGQGYYGYTF. The rearrangement uses TRBV29-1 and TRBJ1-2, with 9 bases identical to TRBD1. The CDR3 spans 14 residues. CDR1 and CDR2 (germline): SQVTM, ANQGSEA. V was clipped by 3 bases and J by 3 bases; unmatched bases: 5.

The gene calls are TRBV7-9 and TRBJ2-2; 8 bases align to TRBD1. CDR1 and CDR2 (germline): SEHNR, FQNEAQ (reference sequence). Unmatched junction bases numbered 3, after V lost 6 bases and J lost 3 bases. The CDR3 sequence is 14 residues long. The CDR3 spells CASRIQGDTGELFF. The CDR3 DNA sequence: TGTGCCAGCAGAATACAGGGGGACACCGGGGAGCTGTTTTTT.

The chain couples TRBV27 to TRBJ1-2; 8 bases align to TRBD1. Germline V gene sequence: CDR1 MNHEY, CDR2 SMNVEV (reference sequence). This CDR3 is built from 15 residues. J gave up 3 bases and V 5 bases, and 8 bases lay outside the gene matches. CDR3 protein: CASSGRQGMDYGYTF. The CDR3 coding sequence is TGTGCCAGCAGTGGCAGACAGGGGATGGACTATGGCTACACCTTC.

The CDR3 is CASSYSLFGNTIYF. As DNA, the CDR3 is TGTGCCAGCAGCTATTCACTTTTCGGAAACACCATATATTTT. The chain links TRBV3-1 (or the pseudogene TRBV3-2) to TRBJ1-3; no definite D call. The CDR3 has 14 amino acids. Between the trimmed V and J ends, which lost 5 bases and 4 bases, there was a span of 12 bases. CDR1 and CDR2 (germline): LGHDT, YNNKEL (reference sequence).

In DNA form, the CDR3 reads TGTGCCACCAGTGATTTGGCGGGAGGGCCTGGCAATGAGCAGTTCTTC. The encoded protein is CATSDLAGGPGNEQFF. This sequence joins TRBV24-1 and TRBJ2-1, with TRBD2 matching 9 bases. The germline CDR1 and CDR2 sequences are KGHDR and SFDVKD. The CDR3 spans 16 residues. With V trimmed by 0 bases and J by 6 bases, 5 bases remained unmatched.

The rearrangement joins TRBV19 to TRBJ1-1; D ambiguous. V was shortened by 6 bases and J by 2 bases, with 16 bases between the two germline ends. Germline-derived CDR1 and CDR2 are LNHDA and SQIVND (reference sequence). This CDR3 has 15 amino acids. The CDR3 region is CASSHLALANTEAFF. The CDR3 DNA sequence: TGTGCCAGTAGCCACCTAGCCCTTGCTAACACTGAAGCTTTCTTT.

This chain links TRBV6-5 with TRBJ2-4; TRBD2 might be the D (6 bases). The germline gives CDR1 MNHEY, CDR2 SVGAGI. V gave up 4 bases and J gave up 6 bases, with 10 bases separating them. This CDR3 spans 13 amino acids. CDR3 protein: CASSSGRGNIQYF. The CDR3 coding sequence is TGTGCCAGCAGTTCCGGGCGGGGAAACATTCAGTACTTC.

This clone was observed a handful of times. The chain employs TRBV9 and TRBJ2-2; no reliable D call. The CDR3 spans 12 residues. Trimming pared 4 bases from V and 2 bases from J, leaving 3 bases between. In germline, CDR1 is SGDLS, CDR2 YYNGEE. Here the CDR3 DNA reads TGTGCCAGCAGCATAAACACCGGGGAGCTGTTTTTT. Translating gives CASSINTGELFF.